This TCR beta chain came from a study of blood T cell repertoires in COVID-19. For the study at large: The United States, Italy and Spain provided the acute and convalescent COVID-19 samples. Sample material is recorded as cDNA or gDNA derived from T cells, B-cell-depleted T cells, or PBMCs.

With 4 bases clipped from V and 4 bases from J, the junction kept 8 bases outside the gene matches. The CDR3 sequence is 17 residues long. CDR1 SGHRS and CDR2 YFSETQ come from the germline V gene. Repertoires were generated with immunoSEQ multiplex PCR, while TCRdb's copy carries only in-frame clones and drops some. The sample lists about 84,000 clones, around 83% occurring once. The sequence derives from an elderly man with active or convalescent COVID-19. The chain uses TRBV5-1 and TRBJ2-2, with TRBD2 matching 12 bases. Material: peripheral blood. The CDR3 coding sequence is TGCGCCAGCAGCCGTAGTCTAGCGGGAGGGGCCACCGGGGAGCTGTTTTTT. It is translated as CASSRSLAGGATGELFF.